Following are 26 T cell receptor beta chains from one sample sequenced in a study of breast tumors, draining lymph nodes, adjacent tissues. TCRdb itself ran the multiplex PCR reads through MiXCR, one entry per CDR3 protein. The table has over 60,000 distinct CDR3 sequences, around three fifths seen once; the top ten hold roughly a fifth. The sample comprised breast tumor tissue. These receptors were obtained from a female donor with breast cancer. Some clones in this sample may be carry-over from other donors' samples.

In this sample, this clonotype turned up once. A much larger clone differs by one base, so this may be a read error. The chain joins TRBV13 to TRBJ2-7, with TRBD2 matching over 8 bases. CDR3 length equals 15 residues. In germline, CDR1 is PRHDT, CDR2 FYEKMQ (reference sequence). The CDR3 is CASSPPAGASYERYF. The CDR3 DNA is TGTGCCAGCAGCCCGCCAGCGGGGGCCTCCTACGAGCGGTACTTC.

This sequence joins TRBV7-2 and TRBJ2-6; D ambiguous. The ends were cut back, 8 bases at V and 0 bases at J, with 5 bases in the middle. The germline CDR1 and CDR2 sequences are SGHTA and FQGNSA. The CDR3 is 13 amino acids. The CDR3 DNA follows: TGTGCCAGCCAGGTCTCTGGGGCCAACGTCCTGACTTTC. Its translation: CASQVSGANVLTF.

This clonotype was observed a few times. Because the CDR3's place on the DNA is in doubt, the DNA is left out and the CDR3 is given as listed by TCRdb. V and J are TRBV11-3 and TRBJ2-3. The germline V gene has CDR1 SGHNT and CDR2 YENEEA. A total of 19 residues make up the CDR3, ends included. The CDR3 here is CASSFYICSVGSPTDTQYF.

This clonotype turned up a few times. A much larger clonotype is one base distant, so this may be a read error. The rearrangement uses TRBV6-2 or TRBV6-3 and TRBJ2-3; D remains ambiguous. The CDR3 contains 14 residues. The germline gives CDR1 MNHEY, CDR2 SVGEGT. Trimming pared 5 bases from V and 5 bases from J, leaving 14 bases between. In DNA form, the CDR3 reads TGTGCCAGCAGTCACGGTGGCACTCAAGATACGCAGTATTTT. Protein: CASSHGGTQDTQYF.

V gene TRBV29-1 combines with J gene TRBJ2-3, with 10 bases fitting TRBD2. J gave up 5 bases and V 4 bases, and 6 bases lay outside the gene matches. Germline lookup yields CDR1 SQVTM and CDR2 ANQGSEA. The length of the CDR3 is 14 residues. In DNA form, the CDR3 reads TGCAGCGTTGCGCGCGGGACTAGCGAAGATACGCAGTATTTT. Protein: CSVARGTSEDTQYF.

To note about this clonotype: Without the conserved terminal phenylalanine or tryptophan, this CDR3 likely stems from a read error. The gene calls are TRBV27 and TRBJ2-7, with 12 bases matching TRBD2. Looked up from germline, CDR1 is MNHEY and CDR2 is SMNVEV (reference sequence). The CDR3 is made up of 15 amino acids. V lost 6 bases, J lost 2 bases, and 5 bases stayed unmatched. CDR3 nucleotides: TGTGCCAGCAGCCGCGGACTAGCGGGGACCTACGAGCAGTACTAC. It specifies CASSRGLAGTYEQYY.

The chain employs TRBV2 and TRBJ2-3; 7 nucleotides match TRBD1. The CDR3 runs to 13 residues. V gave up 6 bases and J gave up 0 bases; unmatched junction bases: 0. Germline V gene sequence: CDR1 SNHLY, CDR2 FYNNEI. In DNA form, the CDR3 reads TGTGCCAGCAGACAGGGGAGCACAGATACGCAGTATTTT. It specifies CASRQGSTDTQYF.

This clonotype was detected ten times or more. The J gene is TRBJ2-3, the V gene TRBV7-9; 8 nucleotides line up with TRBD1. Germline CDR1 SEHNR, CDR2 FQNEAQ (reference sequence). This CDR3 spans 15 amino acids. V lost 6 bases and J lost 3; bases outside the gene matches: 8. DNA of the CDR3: TGTGCCAGCAGTACCGAGGACAGGGCTACAGATACGCAGTATTTT. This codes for CASSTEDRATDTQYF.

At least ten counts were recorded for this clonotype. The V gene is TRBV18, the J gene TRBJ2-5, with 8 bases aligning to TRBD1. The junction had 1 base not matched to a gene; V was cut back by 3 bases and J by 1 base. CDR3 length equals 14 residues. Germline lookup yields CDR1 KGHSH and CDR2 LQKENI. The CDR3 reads CASSPDRVQETQYF. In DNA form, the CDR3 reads TGTGCCAGCTCACCGGACAGGGTCCAAGAGACCCAGTACTTC.

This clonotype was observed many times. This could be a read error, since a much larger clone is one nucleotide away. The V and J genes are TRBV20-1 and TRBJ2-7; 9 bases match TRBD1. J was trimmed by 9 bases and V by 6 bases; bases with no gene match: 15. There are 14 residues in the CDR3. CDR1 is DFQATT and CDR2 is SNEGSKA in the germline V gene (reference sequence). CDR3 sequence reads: CSAQPPGQGSRQYF. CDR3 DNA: TGCAGTGCCCAACCTCCGGGACAGGGCTCCCGGCAGTACTTC.

The CDR3 region has the DNA TGTGCCAGCAGCGAGGAGGGCCACGGTAGAGAGACCCAGTACTTC. Its translation: CASSEEGHGRETQYF. The chain carries TRBV9 and TRBJ2-5; perhaps TRBD2 as D (6 bases). Trimming took 3 bases from V and 4 from J, leaving 16 bases between them. This CDR3 has 15 residues. Germline loops: CDR1 SGDLS, CDR2 YYNGEE.

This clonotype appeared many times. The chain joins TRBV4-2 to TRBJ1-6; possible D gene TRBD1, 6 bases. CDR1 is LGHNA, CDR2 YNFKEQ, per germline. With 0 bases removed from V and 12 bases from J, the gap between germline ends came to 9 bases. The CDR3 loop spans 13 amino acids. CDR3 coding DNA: TGTGCCAGCAGCCAAGATAAGGGGGGACCCCTCCACTTT. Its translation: CASSQDKGGPLHF.

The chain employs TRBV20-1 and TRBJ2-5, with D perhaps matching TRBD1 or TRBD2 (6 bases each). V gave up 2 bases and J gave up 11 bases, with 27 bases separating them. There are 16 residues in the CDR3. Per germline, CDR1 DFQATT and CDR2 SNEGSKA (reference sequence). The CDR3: CSARSTGRGATDTQYF. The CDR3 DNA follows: TGCAGTGCTAGATCCACGGGTAGGGGGGCCACAGATACGCAGTACTTC.

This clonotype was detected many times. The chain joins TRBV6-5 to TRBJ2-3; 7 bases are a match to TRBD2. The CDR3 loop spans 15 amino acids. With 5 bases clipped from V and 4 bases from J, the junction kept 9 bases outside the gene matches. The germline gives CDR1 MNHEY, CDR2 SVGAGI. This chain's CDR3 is CASSHGAGAADTQYF. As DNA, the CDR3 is TGTGCCAGCAGTCACGGGGCGGGAGCGGCAGATACGCAGTATTTT.

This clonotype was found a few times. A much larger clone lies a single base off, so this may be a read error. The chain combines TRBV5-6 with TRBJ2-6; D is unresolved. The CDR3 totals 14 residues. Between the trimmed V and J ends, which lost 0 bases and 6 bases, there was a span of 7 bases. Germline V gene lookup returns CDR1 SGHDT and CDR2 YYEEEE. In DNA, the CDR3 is TGTGCCAGCAGCTTGGACCCGGCGGCCAACGTCCTGACTTTC. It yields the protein CASSLDPAANVLTF.

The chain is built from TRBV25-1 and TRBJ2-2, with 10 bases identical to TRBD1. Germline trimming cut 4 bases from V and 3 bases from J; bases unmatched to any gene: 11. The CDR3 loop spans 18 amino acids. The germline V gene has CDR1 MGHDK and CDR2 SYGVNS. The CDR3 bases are TGTGCCAGCAGTGCTAGTGACCGGGACAGGGGATACACCGGGGAGCTGTTTTTT. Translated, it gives CASSASDRDRGYTGELFF.

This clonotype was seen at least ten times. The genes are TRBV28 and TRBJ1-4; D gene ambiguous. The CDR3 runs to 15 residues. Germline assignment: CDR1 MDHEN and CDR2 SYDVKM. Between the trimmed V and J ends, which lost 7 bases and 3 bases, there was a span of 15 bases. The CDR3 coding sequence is TGTGCCAGCACCATAAGGTGGCCGGCTAATGAAAAACTGTTTTTT. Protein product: CASTIRWPANEKLFF.

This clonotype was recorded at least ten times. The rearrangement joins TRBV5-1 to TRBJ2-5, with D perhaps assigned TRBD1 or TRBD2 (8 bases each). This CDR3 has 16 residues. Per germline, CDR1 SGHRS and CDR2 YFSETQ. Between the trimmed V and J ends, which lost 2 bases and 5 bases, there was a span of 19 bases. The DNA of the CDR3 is TGCGCCAGCAGCTTCTCTGGACAGGGCGGGGGGGAGACCCAGTACTTC. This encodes CASSFSGQGGGETQYF.

CDR3 region: CSAPGRTSGANVLTF. The CDR3 nucleotides read TGCAGTGCCCCGGGGAGGACTAGCGGCGCCAACGTCCTGACTTTC. The chain recombines TRBV20-1 with TRBJ2-6; 10 bases line up with TRBD2. This CDR3 is 15 amino acids long. V lost 6 bases, J lost 7 bases, and 9 bases stayed unmatched. The germline V gene encodes CDR1 DFQATT and CDR2 SNEGSKA (reference sequence).

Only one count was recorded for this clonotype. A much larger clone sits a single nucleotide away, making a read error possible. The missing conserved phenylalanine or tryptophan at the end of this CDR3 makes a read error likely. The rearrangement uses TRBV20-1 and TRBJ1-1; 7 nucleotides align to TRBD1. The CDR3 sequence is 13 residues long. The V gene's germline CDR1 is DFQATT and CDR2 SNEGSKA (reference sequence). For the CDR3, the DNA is TGCAGCGTAAAGACAGGGTGGAACACTGAAGCTTTCTCT. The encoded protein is CSVKTGWNTEAFS.

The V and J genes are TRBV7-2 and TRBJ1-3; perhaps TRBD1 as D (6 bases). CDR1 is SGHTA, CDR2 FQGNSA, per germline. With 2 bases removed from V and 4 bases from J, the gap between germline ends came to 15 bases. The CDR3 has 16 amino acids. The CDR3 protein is CASSLQQGLRGNTIYF. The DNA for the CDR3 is TGTGCCAGCAGCTTACAGCAGGGGTTGCGAGGAAACACCATATATTTT.

The CDR3 DNA follows: TGTGCCAGCAGCTTAGGGGTTTGGCTTCCCCCTGGAAACACCATATATTTT. Its translation is CASSLGVWLPPGNTIYF. The V and J genes are TRBV11-2 and TRBJ1-3; D remains ambiguous. Trimming took off 1 base at V and 2 bases at J, with 15 bases between the two ends. Germline CDR1 is SGHAT and CDR2 is FQNNGV. This CDR3 comprises 17 residues.

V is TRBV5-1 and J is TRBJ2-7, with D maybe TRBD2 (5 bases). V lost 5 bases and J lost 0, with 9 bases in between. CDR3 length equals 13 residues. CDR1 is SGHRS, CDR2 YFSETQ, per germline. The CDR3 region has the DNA TGCGCCAGCAGGGACTTAAACTCCTACGAGCAGTACTTC. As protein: CASRDLNSYEQYF.

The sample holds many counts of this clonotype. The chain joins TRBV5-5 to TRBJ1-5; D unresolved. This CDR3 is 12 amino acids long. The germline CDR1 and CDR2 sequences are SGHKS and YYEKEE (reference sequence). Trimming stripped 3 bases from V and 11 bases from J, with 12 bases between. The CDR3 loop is CASSSPHSAQHF. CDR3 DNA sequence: TGTGCCAGCAGCTCTCCCCATTCAGCCCAGCATTTT.

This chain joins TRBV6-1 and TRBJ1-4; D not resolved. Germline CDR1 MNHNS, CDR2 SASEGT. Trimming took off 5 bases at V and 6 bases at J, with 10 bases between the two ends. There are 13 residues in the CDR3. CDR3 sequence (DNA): TGTGCCAGCAGTACCCGACGGGATGAAAAACTGTTTTTT. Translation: CASSTRRDEKLFF.

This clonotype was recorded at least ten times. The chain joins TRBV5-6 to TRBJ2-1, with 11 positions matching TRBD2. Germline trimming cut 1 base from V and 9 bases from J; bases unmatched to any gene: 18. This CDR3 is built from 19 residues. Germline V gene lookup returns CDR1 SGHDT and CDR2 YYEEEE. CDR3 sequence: CASSLRQASGRPRVGEQFF. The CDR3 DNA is TGTGCCAGCAGCTTGCGTCAGGCTAGCGGGAGGCCCCGGGTAGGTGAGCAGTTCTTC. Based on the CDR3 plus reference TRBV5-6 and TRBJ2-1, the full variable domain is DAGVTQSPTHLIKTRGQQVTLRCSPKSGHDTVSWYQQALGQGPQFIFQYYEEEERQRGNFPDRFSGHQFPNYSSELNVNALLLGDSALYLCASSLRQASGRPRVGEQFFGPGTRLTVL.